This T cell receptor (beta chain) originates from a study of blood T cell repertoires in COVID-19. V lost 9 bases and J lost 0, with 11 bases in between. The CDR3 covers 13 residues. CDR1 is LNHDA and CDR2 is SQIVND in the germline V gene (reference sequence). Assay used: immunoSEQ multiplex PCR; TCRdb lists only in-frame clones, some missing. Of about 380,000 clones in the sample, around 87% were seen once. Material: PBMCs or T cells enriched from blood (not recorded which). The chain joins TRBV19 to TRBJ1-2; the D gene is possibly TRBD1 (6 bases). This TCR was recovered from a man aged 25-40 years who had recovered from COVID-19. CDR3 in DNA: TGTGCCAGCGGGACACTCACTAACTATGGCTACACCTTC. The encoded protein is CASGTLTNYGYTF. Together with reference TRBV19 and TRBJ1-2, the CDR3 gives the full variable domain: DGGITQSPKYLFRKEGQNVTLSCEQNLNHDAMYWYRQDPGQGLRLIYYSQIVNDFQKGDIAEGYSVSREKKESFPLTVTSAQKNPTAFYLCASGTLTNYGYTFGSGTRLTVV.